A single sample is the source of the 16 T cell receptor beta chains below, sequenced in a study of blood T cell repertoires in COVID-19. The repertoire was sequenced with immunoSEQ multiplex PCR; TCRdb's copy has only in-frame clones and lacks some. Here the sample spans just over 75,000 clones, about 83% being singletons. Source material: peripheral blood. These receptors all stem from an elderly woman with active or convalescent COVID-19.

This clone has more than one count but fewer than ten. The chain links TRBV5-1 to TRBJ2-1, with TRBD2 identical over 8 bases. The junction had 14 bases not matched to a gene; V was cut back by 5 bases and J by 10 bases. The germline V gene encodes CDR1 SGHRS and CDR2 YFSETQ. The CDR3 has 15 residues. In DNA form, the CDR3 reads TGCGCCAGCAGGGCAGCGGGAGATCCGATGGGGGAGCAGTTCTTC. It specifies CASRAAGDPMGEQFF.

This sequence joins TRBV7-2 and TRBJ2-6; tentatively, D is TRBD2 (6 bases). Trimming stripped 1 base from V and 2 bases from J, with 6 bases between. Germline CDR1 is SGHTA and CDR2 is FQGNSA. This CDR3 contains 15 residues. The CDR3 nucleotides are TGTGCCAGCAGCTTAGGGGGGGCTGGGGCCAACGTCCTGACTTTC. Translation gives CASSLGGAGANVLTF.

This clone was picked up one time. CDR3 amino acids: CASSQGGDLWETQYF. The CDR3, as DNA: TGTGCCAGCAGCCAAGGGGGGGACCTTTGGGAGACCCAGTACTTC. This chain joins TRBV4-2 and TRBJ2-5, with D perhaps TRBD2 (6 bases). Germline CDR1 reads LGHNA; CDR2 reads YNFKEQ. The CDR3 contains 15 residues. Deletions cut 1 base from V and 5 bases from J, with 14 bases between.

The chain uses TRBV2 and TRBJ2-2; a possible D gene is TRBD2 (5 bases). The CDR3 sequence is 14 residues long. Germline CDR1 is SNHLY and CDR2 is FYNNEI. V lost 7 bases and J 5 bases, leaving 14 bases between the germline ends. CDR3 nucleotides: TGTGCCAGCACTGGAGGTTTTTGGACCGGGGAGCTGTTTTTT. Its protein is CASTGGFWTGELFF.

The J gene is TRBJ2-3, the V gene TRBV7-9; D is possibly TRBD1 (6 bases). Between the trimmed V and J ends, which lost 7 bases and 2 bases, there was a span of 16 bases. CDR1 is SEHNR, CDR2 FQNEAQ, per germline (reference sequence). The CDR3 contains 15 residues. The CDR3 loop is CASMLTGVPTDTQYF. The CDR3 DNA is TGTGCCAGCATGCTGACAGGAGTCCCCACAGATACGCAGTATTTT.

The CDR3 DNA sequence: TGTGCCAGCAGTGGGGAAGCGGGGGGTCGCGGGGAGCTGTTTTTT. This sequence encodes CASSGEAGGRGELFF. The gene calls are TRBV2 and TRBJ2-2; TRBD2 matches at 9 bases. The CDR3 contains 15 residues. Trimming at V came to 4 bases and at J to 7 bases, leaving 7 bases not matched to a gene. The germline V gene encodes CDR1 SNHLY and CDR2 FYNNEI.

The chain is built from TRBV9 and TRBJ1-4; D ambiguous. This CDR3 is built from 14 residues. Germline V lookup: CDR1 SGDLS, CDR2 YYNGEE. V gave up 4 bases and J gave up 5 bases, with 12 bases separating them. DNA of the CDR3: TGTGCCAGCAGCTCCGATCGAGGGAATGAAAAACTGTTTTTT. This sequence encodes CASSSDRGNEKLFF.

J is TRBJ2-6 and V is TRBV28, with a possible D match to TRBD2 (5 bases). Germline CDR1 reads MDHEN; CDR2 reads SYDVKM. V was cut by 2 bases and J by 0 bases, with 11 bases left in between. This CDR3 is 17 amino acids long. The CDR3 nucleotides are TGTGCCAGCAGTTTAATTATTCGGGGCTCTGGGGCCAACGTCCTGACTTTC. This encodes CASSLIIRGSGANVLTF. Full variable domain (outside the CDR3, taken from reference TRBV28 and TRBJ2-6): DVKVTQSSRYLVKRTGEKVFLECVQDMDHENMFWYRQDPGLGLRLIYFSYDVKMKEKGDIPEGYSVSREKKERFSLILESASTNQTSMYLCASSLIIRGSGANVLTFGAGSRLTVL.

V is TRBV7-9 and J is TRBJ2-1; 8 bases are shared with TRBD2. CDR1 is SEHNR, CDR2 FQNEAQ, per germline (reference sequence). Losses at the gene ends were 4 bases for V and 6 bases for J; bases not matched to a gene: 11. The CDR3 has 16 residues. The CDR3 coding sequence is TGTGCCAGCAGCTCCGCTGGCCCCCTAGCGGGCAATGAGCAGTTCTTC. Amino acids: CASSSAGPLAGNEQFF.

The chain joins TRBV5-1 to TRBJ2-5, with 9 nucleotides matching TRBD1. After removal of 3 bases from V and 6 bases from J, the junction contained 6 bases not matched to a gene. The length of the CDR3 is 14 residues. From germline, CDR1 is SGHRS and CDR2 YFSETQ. Here the CDR3 DNA reads TGCGCCAGCAGCTCGGGACAGGGTGGAAAGACCCAGTACTTC. This codes for CASSSGQGGKTQYF.

This clone was counted between two and nine times. V is TRBV24-1 and J is TRBJ1-2; D unclear. The germline CDR1 and CDR2 sequences are KGHDR and SFDVKD. Trimming left V 2 bases short and J 7 bases short, with 10 bases between. The length of the CDR3 is 13 residues. The CDR3 spells CATSDWSGVGYTF. The CDR3 DNA follows: TGTGCCACCAGTGATTGGTCGGGTGTTGGCTACACCTTC.

V usage is TRBV25-1 and J usage is TRBJ2-2, with D unresolved. The germline V gene encodes CDR1 MGHDK and CDR2 SYGVNS. CDR3 size: 13 residues. V lost 4 bases, J lost 4 bases, and 7 bases lay in between. CDR3 loop: CASSGRTTGELFF. Written as DNA, the CDR3 is TGTGCCAGCAGTGGCAGAACCACCGGGGAGCTGTTTTTT.

The chain combines TRBV24-1 with TRBJ2-7; 7 nucleotides agree with TRBD2. Germline V gene lookup returns CDR1 KGHDR and CDR2 SFDVKD. V was clipped by 8 bases and J by 3 bases; unmatched bases: 21. The CDR3 runs to 18 residues. The DNA of the CDR3 is TGTGCCACCAAAGACGGGTTTTGCGAAGGACTAGAAGACTACGAGCAGTACTTC. As protein: CATKDGFCEGLEDYEQYF.

The rearrangement joins TRBV4-3 to TRBJ1-4; D is perhaps TRBD1 (5 bases). Germline loops: CDR1 LGHNA, CDR2 YSLEER. Trimming shortened V by 0 bases and J by 4 bases, and 12 bases separated the two germline ends. CDR3 length equals 16 residues. The CDR3 reads CASSQDYGQGNEKLFF. CDR3 nucleotide sequence: TGCGCCAGCAGCCAAGATTATGGGCAGGGTAATGAAAAACTGTTTTTT.

The rearrangement joins TRBV28 to TRBJ1-5; D is perhaps TRBD1 (6 bases). CDR3 length: 13 residues. V was cut by 6 bases and J by 2 bases, with 8 bases left in between. Germline V gives CDR1 MDHEN, CDR2 SYDVKM. In DNA form, the CDR3 reads TGTGCCAGCAGACAGGGAGGCAATCAGCCCCAGCATTTT. This gives the protein CASRQGGNQPQHF. Full variable domain (outside the CDR3, taken from reference TRBV28 and TRBJ1-5): DVKVTQSSRYLVKRTGEKVFLECVQDMDHENMFWYRQDPGLGLRLIYFSYDVKMKEKGDIPEGYSVSREKKERFSLILESASTNQTSMYLCASRQGGNQPQHFGDGTRLSIL.

The gene calls are TRBV11-3 and TRBJ1-1, with D perhaps TRBD1 (6 bases). V was pared by 6 bases and J by 7 bases, with 15 bases between. There are 13 residues in the CDR3. CDR1 and CDR2 (germline): SGHNT, YENEEA. The chain's CDR3 is CASRPLGAGEAFF. The CDR3 nucleotides read TGTGCCAGCAGGCCGTTGGGGGCAGGTGAAGCTTTCTTT.